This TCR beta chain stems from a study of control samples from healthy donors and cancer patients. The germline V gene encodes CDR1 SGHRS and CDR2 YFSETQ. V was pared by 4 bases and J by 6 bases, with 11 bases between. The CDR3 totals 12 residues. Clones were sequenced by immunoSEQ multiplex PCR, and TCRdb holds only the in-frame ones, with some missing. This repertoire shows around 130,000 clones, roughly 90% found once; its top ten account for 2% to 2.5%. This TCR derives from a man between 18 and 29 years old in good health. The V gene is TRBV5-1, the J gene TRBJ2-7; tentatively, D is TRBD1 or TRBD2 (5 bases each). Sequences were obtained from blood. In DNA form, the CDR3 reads TGCGCCAGCAGCCGACGAGGGGCCGAGCAGTACTTC. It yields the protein CASSRRGAEQYF.